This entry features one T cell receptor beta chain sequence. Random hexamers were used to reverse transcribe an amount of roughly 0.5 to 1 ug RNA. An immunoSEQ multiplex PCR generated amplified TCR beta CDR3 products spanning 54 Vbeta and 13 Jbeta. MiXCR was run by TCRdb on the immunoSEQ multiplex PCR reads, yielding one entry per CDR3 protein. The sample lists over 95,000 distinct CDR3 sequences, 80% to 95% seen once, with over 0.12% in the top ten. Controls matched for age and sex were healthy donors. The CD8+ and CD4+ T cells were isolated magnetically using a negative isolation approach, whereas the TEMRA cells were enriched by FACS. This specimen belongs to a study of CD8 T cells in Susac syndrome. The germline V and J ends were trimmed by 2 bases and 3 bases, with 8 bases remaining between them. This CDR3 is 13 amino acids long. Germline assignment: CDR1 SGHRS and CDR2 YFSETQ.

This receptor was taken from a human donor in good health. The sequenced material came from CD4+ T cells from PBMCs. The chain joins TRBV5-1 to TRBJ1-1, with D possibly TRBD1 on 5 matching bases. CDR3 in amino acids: CASSFRGHTEAFF. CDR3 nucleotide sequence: TGCGCCAGCAGCTTTAGGGGTCACACTGAAGCTTTCTTT.